Listed below are T cell receptor beta chains from one sample, sequenced in a study of T cell responses to AZD1222 COVID-19 vaccine. TCRdb's copy holds only in-frame clones and misses some; the assay was immunoSEQ multiplex PCR. The table has roughly 81,000 clones, around 85% seen once. Specimen: peripheral blood, collected on day 0 of AZD1222 vaccination. Receptor source: an adult in good health. Both conserved end residues are part of each CDR3. Each record gives: V gene, clone size, D gene, J gene, CDR3 protein, CDR3 DNA. The D gene is left open where the match is weak. Only part of the rows carry a size: once, few, many, or a class if the clone is expanded.

V gene: TRBV3-1/TRBV3-2; clone size: once; D gene: NA; J gene: TRBJ1-5; CDR3 protein: CASSQEEAWVQPLDQPQHF; CDR3 DNA: TGTGCCAGCAGCCAAGAAGAGGCTTGGGTGCAGCCCCTCGATCAGCCCCAGCATTTT
V gene: TRBV7-2; clone size: NA; D gene: NA; J gene: TRBJ2-3; CDR3 protein: CASSLGGLAITDTQYF; CDR3 DNA: TGTGCCAGCAGCCTAGGGGGGCTAGCAATAACAGATACGCAGTATTTT
V gene: TRBV11-2; clone size: NA; D gene: TRBD1; J gene: TRBJ1-6; CDR3 protein: CASSLVGTVGNSPLHF; CDR3 DNA: TGTGCCAGCAGCTTAGTTGGGACAGTGGGTAATTCACCCCTCCACTTT
V gene: TRBV9; clone size: once; D gene: NA; J gene: TRBJ2-7; CDR3 protein: CASSTRDVVGEQYF; CDR3 DNA: TGTGCCAGCAGCACAAGGGACGTGGTGGGAGAGCAGTACTTC
V gene: TRBV28; clone size: NA; D gene: NA; J gene: TRBJ2-7; CDR3 protein: CASSPGTDSYEQYF; CDR3 DNA: TGTGCCAGCAGTCCCGGGACGGACTCCTACGAGCAGTACTTC
V gene: TRBV5-4; clone size: NA; D gene: NA; J gene: TRBJ1-4; CDR3 protein: CASSLGPGRGSGDEKLFF; CDR3 DNA: TGTGCCAGCAGCCTTGGGCCTGGCCGGGGGTCAGGAGACGAAAAACTGTTTTTT
V gene: TRBV3-1/TRBV3-2; clone size: few; D gene: NA; J gene: TRBJ1-6; CDR3 protein: CASSQPGRSPLHF; CDR3 DNA: TGTGCCAGCAGCCAACCGGGACGGTCACCCCTCCACTTT
V gene: TRBV7-3; clone size: NA; D gene: TRBD2; J gene: TRBJ2-5; CDR3 protein: CASSLRGGAGETQYF; CDR3 DNA: TGTGCCAGCAGCTTAAGGGGAGGGGCAGGGGAGACCCAGTACTTC
V gene: TRBV2; clone size: NA; D gene: NA; J gene: TRBJ1-5; CDR3 protein: CASSDRGVQPQHF; CDR3 DNA: TGTGCCAGCAGTGATCGGGGTGTGCAGCCCCAGCATTTT
V gene: TRBV2; clone size: NA; D gene: NA; J gene: TRBJ1-5; CDR3 protein: CASRVTQGTNQPQHF; CDR3 DNA: TGTGCCAGCAGGGTGACACAGGGAACCAATCAGCCCCAGCATTTT
V gene: TRBV19; clone size: NA; D gene: TRBD2; J gene: TRBJ2-1; CDR3 protein: CASSLRGIAGGGDEQFF; CDR3 DNA: TGTGCCAGTAGTTTGAGGGGAATAGCGGGAGGGGGAGATGAGCAGTTCTTC